Listed here are 15 T cell receptor beta chains from one sample, sequenced in a study of cytomegalovirus exposure and HLA in healthy donors. The PCR employed 60 Vbeta primers together with 13 Jbeta primers. Some clones are missing from TCRdb's copy, which holds only in-frame ones; the method was immunoSEQ multiplex PCR. The table includes roughly 120,000 clones, approximately 70% detected once. What was sequenced was PBMCs. The source of these receptors is a man aged 35 to 55 in good health and CMV-seronegative.

The sample holds a few counts of this clone. The chain recombines TRBV27 with TRBJ1-6, with 7 bases fitting TRBD1. The CDR3 contains 13 residues. V lost 0 bases and J lost 14; bases outside the gene matches: 4. Germline lookup yields CDR1 MNHEY and CDR2 SMNVEV (reference sequence). Here the CDR3 reads CASSLSSTGALHF. Here the CDR3 DNA reads TGTGCCAGCAGTTTATCCTCCACAGGGGCCCTCCACTTT.

This rearrangement joins TRBV2 to TRBJ2-7, with 8 bases that match TRBD2. CDR1 is SNHLY and CDR2 is FYNNEI in the germline V gene. Germline trimming cut 8 bases from V and 3 bases from J; bases unmatched to any gene: 12. The CDR3 runs to 15 residues. CDR3 in DNA: TGTGCCAGCCGACGGCAAGTAGCGGGGCACTACGAGCAGTACTTC. Translation gives CASRRQVAGHYEQYF.

CDR3 protein: CASSSSSGLAVSYEQYF. CDR3 in DNA: TGTGCCAGCAGTTCCTCTTCGGGGCTAGCGGTGTCCTACGAGCAGTACTTC. This sequence joins TRBV28 and TRBJ2-7, with 7 positions matching TRBD2. After removal of 4 bases from V and 1 base from J, the junction contained 13 bases not matched to a gene. CDR3 length equals 17 residues. Germline values: CDR1 MDHEN, CDR2 SYDVKM.

This chain connects TRBV4-3 to TRBJ2-5, with TRBD1 identical over 9 bases. The CDR3 loop spans 16 amino acids. Losses at the gene ends were 0 bases for V and 5 bases for J; bases not matched to a gene: 7. Germline V gene sequence: CDR1 LGHNA, CDR2 YSLEER. CDR3 DNA: TGCGCCAGCAGCCAAGATCGGGACAGGGTGTGGGAGACCCAGTACTTC. Translating gives CASSQDRDRVWETQYF.

The rearrangement links TRBV7-6 to TRBJ2-4, with TRBD1 identical over 7 bases. CDR1 and CDR2 from the germline V gene are SGHVS and FNYEAQ. V lost 5 bases, J lost 11 bases, and 6 bases stayed unmatched. This CDR3 is built from 12 residues. DNA for the CDR3: TGTGCCAGCAGCCCTAGGGGGCAGGTTCAGTACTTC. Translating gives CASSPRGQVQYF.

The chain joins TRBV7-9 to TRBJ1-4; no definite D call. The CDR3 is 12 amino acids. Trimming cost V 6 bases and J 8 bases, with 10 bases left between them. Germline CDR1 is SEHNR and CDR2 is FQNEAQ (reference sequence). The CDR3 loop reads CASSVAAEKLFF. DNA for the CDR3: TGTGCCAGCAGTGTGGCAGCGGAAAAACTGTTTTTT.

This clone was picked up a small number of times. CDR3 region: CASSLDQGSYEQYF. CDR3 nucleotide sequence: TGTGCCAGCAGCTTAGATCAGGGCTCCTACGAGCAGTACTTC. This chain joins TRBV7-9 and TRBJ2-7, with D possibly matching TRBD1 (5 bases). CDR1 and CDR2 (germline): SEHNR, FQNEAQ (reference sequence). V was clipped by 1 base and J by 0 bases, with 7 bases between them. The CDR3 sequence is 14 residues long.

This sequence joins TRBV19 and TRBJ2-1; the D gene is possibly TRBD2 (5 bases). V lost 1 base to trimming and J lost 7 bases, with 8 bases between them. Germline lookup yields CDR1 LNHDA and CDR2 SQIVND (reference sequence). The CDR3 runs 13 residues. The CDR3 sequence is CASSIVTGNEQFF. Written as DNA, the CDR3 is TGTGCCAGTAGTATAGTTACGGGGAATGAGCAGTTCTTC.

About this clone: The junction departs from the called germline gene at one end, perhaps through a read error. The V call is TRBV5-1, the J call TRBJ2-3; D may be TRBD2 (7 bases). Germline V gene lookup returns CDR1 SGHRS and CDR2 YFSETQ. The length of the CDR3 is 17 residues. CDR3 DNA: TGCGCCAGCAGCGGACCCTCCCGGGGGGCTTCCACAGGTACGCAGTATTTT. This encodes CASSGPSRGASTGTQYF.

V usage is TRBV7-2 and J usage is TRBJ2-2; D ambiguous. The germline gives CDR1 SGHTA, CDR2 FQGNSA. This CDR3 has 13 amino acids. V was trimmed by 6 bases and J by 0 bases, leaving 5 bases between them. CDR3: CASRSANTGELFF. The DNA for the CDR3 is TGTGCCAGCAGATCCGCGAACACCGGGGAGCTGTTTTTT.

This chain uses TRBV5-6 with TRBJ1-2; the match to TRBD1 covers 8 bases. Germline CDR1 SGHDT, CDR2 YYEEEE. V lost 0 bases, J lost 0 bases, and 1 base stayed unmatched. This CDR3 spans 15 amino acids. Written as DNA, the CDR3 is TGTGCCAGCAGCTTGGGGACAGGGTCTAACTATGGCTACACCTTC. Residues: CASSLGTGSNYGYTF.

The chain uses TRBV28 and TRBJ2-7, with 9 bases aligning to TRBD1. The CDR3 contains 16 residues. Germline CDR1 reads MDHEN; CDR2 reads SYDVKM. V was clipped by 6 bases and J by 5 bases; unmatched bases: 14. The CDR3 sequence is CASSQRPGQGWDEQYF. The CDR3 nucleotides read TGTGCCAGCAGCCAGAGACCGGGACAGGGCTGGGACGAGCAGTACTTC.

This clone was recorded only once. The chain couples TRBV6-1 to TRBJ2-3; D is unresolved. Between the trimmed V and J ends, which lost 1 base and 9 bases, there was a span of 8 bases. The germline V gene encodes CDR1 MNHNS and CDR2 SASEGT. The CDR3 totals 12 residues. The CDR3 region is CASSEGVRTQYF. The DNA for the CDR3 is TGTGCCAGCAGTGAAGGAGTTAGAACGCAGTATTTT.

This clone was detected only once. V usage is TRBV7-3 and J usage is TRBJ1-2; TRBD1 aligns across 9 bases. In germline, CDR1 is SGHTA, CDR2 FQGTGA. J lost 8 bases, V lost 3 bases, and 4 bases had no gene match. The CDR3 is 13 residues long. CDR3 region: CASSFDRGSGYTF. The CDR3 nucleotides read TGTGCCAGCAGCTTTGACAGGGGGTCGGGCTACACCTTC.

The V and J genes are TRBV10-3 and TRBJ2-5, with D tentatively TRBD1 (6 bases). This CDR3 spans 16 amino acids. Trimming pared 3 bases from V and 5 bases from J, leaving 19 bases between. Looked up from germline, CDR1 is ENHRY and CDR2 is SYGVKD. The CDR3 protein is CAISEKTGLGLETQYF. In DNA form, the CDR3 reads TGTGCCATCAGTGAAAAAACAGGGTTGGGTTTGGAGACCCAGTACTTC.